Listed below are T cell receptor beta chains from one sample, sequenced in a study of PD-L1 blockade in urothelial cancer. Assay used: immunoSEQ multiplex PCR; TCRdb lists only in-frame clones, some missing. Here the sample spans about 26,000 clones, 65% to 90% being singletons. Sequencing used PBMCs, obtained around atezolizumab (anti-PD-L1) treatment. The receptors derive from a man aged 55 to 69 with urothelial cancer. The CDR3 runs from the conserved cysteine through the conserved F or W. The D gene is left open where the match is weak.

v_call	j_call	d_call	cdr3_aa
TRBV29-1	TRBJ2-5	-	CSVEWVSGVQETQYF
TRBV5-1	TRBJ1-1	TRBD1	CASSYYRGLRTEAFF
TRBV5-1	TRBJ2-3	-	CASSGIRGDTQYF
TRBV19	TRBJ1-1	TRBD1	CASSTHRGDFEAFF
TRBV18	TRBJ2-7	TRBD1	CASSPIPGQGSYEQYF
TRBV19	TRBJ1-2	-	CASTTPAGLNYGYTF
TRBV10-3	TRBJ2-7	TRBD2	CAIGRELGEQYF
TRBV6-1	TRBJ1-5	-	CASSEWPTRGTSNQPQHF
TRBV18	TRBJ1-4	TRBD1	CASSPDRYGQVEKLFF
TRBV28	TRBJ2-7	TRBD1	CASSLAGTGLYEQYF
TRBV19	TRBJ2-5	-	CASSRGQNQETQYF
TRBV12-5	TRBJ1-4	-	CASGLVRGANREKLFF
TRBV2	TRBJ1-3	-	CASNEGVPGNTIYF
TRBV5-5	TRBJ2-7	TRBD1	CASSFGTGVDEQYF
TRBV5-1	TRBJ2-1	TRBD2	CASTGGVNEQFF